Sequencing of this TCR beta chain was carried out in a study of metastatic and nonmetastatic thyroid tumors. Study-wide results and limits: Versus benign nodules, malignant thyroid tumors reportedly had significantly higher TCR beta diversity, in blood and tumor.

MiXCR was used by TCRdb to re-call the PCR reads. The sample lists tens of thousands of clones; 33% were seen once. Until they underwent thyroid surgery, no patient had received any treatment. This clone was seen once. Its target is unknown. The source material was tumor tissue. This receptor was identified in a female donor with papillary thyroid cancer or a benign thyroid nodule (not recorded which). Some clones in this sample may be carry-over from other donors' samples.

The CDR3 loop is CASSLVFGSRQPRRYEQFF. The CDR3 nucleotides are TGTGCCAGCAGCTTAGTTTTCGGCAGTCGGCAACCACGAAGATATGAGCAGTTCTTC. The chain has TRBV11-3 and TRBJ2-1, with D unclear. CDR1 is SGHNT, CDR2 YENEEA, per germline. V lost 1 base and J lost 8, with 27 bases in between. The CDR3 consists of 19 residues.